This T cell receptor (beta chain) is drawn from a study of spatial heterogeneity in lung cancer. For the study at large: Consistent detection of more beta-chain than alpha-chain sequences was observed.

Study-level points and caveats: For expanded intratumoral alpha and beta TCRs, counts tracked tumor mutation counts.

Every cDNA TCR molecule received its own unique molecular identifier. TCRdb analysed the 5' RACE reads with MiXCR anew, one entry per CDR3 protein. The table has 7,500 to 10,000 distinct CDR3 sequences, over 11% seen once. This clonotype has at least ten counts. The antigen remains unidentified. The CDR3 runs 13 residues. The trim removed 5 bases at V and 3 bases at J, leaving 3 bases unmatched. CDR1 SGHTA and CDR2 FQGTGA come from the germline V gene. The time point denotes: sample taken at primary tumor resection. The clonotype was recovered from a male donor with early-stage non-small cell lung cancer. The chain couples TRBV7-3 to TRBJ1-1, with 7 nucleotides matching TRBD1. The sample in question was lung tumor tissue, obtained at surgery. The chain's CDR3 is CASSPQGDTEAFF. The CDR3 DNA reads TGTGCCAGCAGCCCTCAGGGGGACACTGAAGCTTTCTTT. Variable domain in full (rest from reference TRBV7-3 and TRBJ1-1): GAGVSQTPSNKVTEKGKYVELRCDPISGHTALYWYRQSLGQGPEFLIYFQGTGAADDSGLPNDRFFAVRPEGSVSTLKIQRTERGDSAVYLCASSPQGDTEAFFGQGTRLTVV.